This T cell receptor beta chain was sequenced for a study of somatic mutations in cytotoxic T cells in rheumatoid arthritis. Study context: Sorting by flow gave nearly 100% purity for some V beta antibody-stained T-cell populations, including V beta1+ cells sequenced for TCRB. The study's findings and limits: The slightly lower representation of TRBV07 among rheumatoid arthritis patients did not undergo correction for multiple comparisons. Of about 60 patients, about eight had a largest CD8+ clone that exceeded 20% of CD8+ cells. Among patients with rheumatoid arthritis, but not healthy controls, CD8+ clonality increased with age.

This clone was seen a single time. The antigen remains unidentified. Germline loops: CDR1 MNHEY, CDR2 SVGAGI. With 11 bases clipped from V and 4 bases from J, the junction kept 10 bases outside the gene matches. This CDR3 has 14 amino acids. Measured with immunoSEQ multiplex PCR; TCRdb has only the in-frame clones, and not every one. The sample lists over 10,000 clones, approximately 80% seen once, with more than 13% in the top ten. The receptor was derived from a man aged 50 or older in good health. The rearrangement links TRBV6-5 to TRBJ2-7; 11 nucleotides match TRBD2. The sample consisted of CD8+ T cells sorted from blood. Written as DNA, the CDR3 is TGTGCCCCCAAGGTGACTAGCGGGGAGTACGAGCAGTACTTC. It yields the protein CAPKVTSGEYEQYF.